This is a list of T cell receptor beta chains from one sample in a study of blood T cell repertoires in COVID-19. Measured with immunoSEQ multiplex PCR; TCRdb has only the in-frame clones, and not every one. The sample lists roughly 300,000 clones, more than 85% occurring once. What was sequenced was PBMCs or T cells enriched from blood (not recorded which). These receptor sequences come from a woman in her twenties or thirties who had recovered from COVID-19. Both conserved end residues are part of each CDR3. The order of the fields is D gene, J gene, V gene, clone size, CDR3 DNA, CDR3 protein. A D gene is named only where the DNA matches it firmly. Size is omitted from some rows. Given values are once, few, many or a class for expanded clones.

NA | TRBJ2-2 | TRBV5-1 | NA | TGCGCCAGCAGCTTACAGGGTTTTCCGAACACCGGGGAGCTGTTTTTT | CASSLQGFPNTGELFF
NA | TRBJ2-1 | TRBV6-5 | NA | TGTGCCAGCTGGGACTCGAGCTCCTACAATGAGCAGTTCTTC | CASWDSSSYNEQFF
NA | TRBJ2-3 | TRBV28 | NA | TGTGCCAGCAGTTTCGGGTCGGAGAGCACAGATACGCAGTATTTT | CASSFGSESTDTQYF
TRBD1 | TRBJ1-2 | TRBV7-2 | NA | TGTGCCAGCAGTACGCAGGGGGCGTTTATGGGCTACACCTTC | CASSTQGAFMGYTF
TRBD2 | TRBJ2-1 | TRBV11-2 | NA | TGTGCCAGCAGCTCCGGGACTAGCGGATACAATGAGCAGTTCTTC | CASSSGTSGYNEQFF
NA | TRBJ2-7 | TRBV7-8 | NA | TGTGCCAGCAGCAGCCTCCTCAGGGGGGCTAAAACCTACGAGCAGTACTTC | CASSSLLRGAKTYEQYF
NA | TRBJ2-6 | TRBV10-3 | NA | TGTGCCATCAGTCCAGGGGAATTCGCTGGGGCCAACGTCCTGACTTTC | CAISPGEFAGANVLTF
TRBD1 | TRBJ1-1 | TRBV7-2 | NA | TGTGCCAGCAGCTTAACAGGGGCACGGAACACTGAAGCTTTCTTT | CASSLTGARNTEAFF
TRBD1 | TRBJ1-3 | TRBV18 | NA | TGTGCCAGCTCACCCCGACAGGGTCGAAACACCATATATTTT | CASSPRQGRNTIYF
NA | TRBJ2-7 | TRBV5-6 | NA | TGTGCCAGCAGCCTGGCTAGGGAGCAGTACTTC | CASSLAREQYF
TRBD1 | TRBJ1-1 | TRBV5-1 | once | TGCGCCAGCAGCTTGGTACAGGGGGTTATGAACACTGAAGCTTTCTTT | CASSLVQGVMNTEAFF
NA | TRBJ2-7 | TRBV7-8 | NA | TGTGCCAGCAGCTTAAGGGACTTCTACGAGCAGTACTTC | CASSLRDFYEQYF
TRBD1 | TRBJ2-7 | TRBV28 | NA | TGTGCCAGCAGTTTGGGACAGTATTACGAGCAGTACTTC | CASSLGQYYEQYF
TRBD2 | TRBJ2-1 | TRBV6-2/TRBV6-3 | NA | TGTGCCAGCAGCCAACTAGCGGGGTCCTACAATGAGCAGTTCTTC | CASSQLAGSYNEQFF
TRBD1 | TRBJ1-1 | TRBV7-2 | NA | TGTGCCAGCAGCTTACCAGGGGGCCCTGAAGCTTTCTTT | CASSLPGGPEAFF
NA | TRBJ2-1 | TRBV3-1/TRBV3-2 | NA | TGTGCCAGCAGCACCGAGTACAATGAGCAGTTCTTC | CASSTEYNEQFF
TRBD1 | TRBJ1-1 | TRBV27 | NA | TGTGCCAGCAGTTTTATAGGGGGCAGGAACACTGAAGCTTTCTTT | CASSFIGGRNTEAFF
TRBD1 | TRBJ2-5 | TRBV7-9 | NA | TGTGCCAGCAGCTTTACCCGGGACAGCCAAGAGACCCAGTACTTC | CASSFTRDSQETQYF
NA | TRBJ1-6 | TRBV9 | NA | TGTGCCAGCAGCGTAGCGAATTCACCCCTCCACTTT | CASSVANSPLHF
TRBD1 | TRBJ2-7 | TRBV5-4 | NA | TGTGCCAGCAGCCCTGAGACAGGGCCCTACGAGCAGTACTTC | CASSPETGPYEQYF
TRBD2 | TRBJ2-7 | TRBV19 | NA | TGTGCCAGTAGTGTACTAGCGGGAGACACCTACGAGCAGTACTTC | CASSVLAGDTYEQYF